The T cell receptor beta chain under discussion was sequenced for a study of metastatic and nonmetastatic thyroid tumors. Study-level information: Where malignant and benign thyroid patients were concerned, repertoires were compared across blood and tumor or nodule tissue. Findings and caveats of the study: It was reported that TCR beta diversity was significantly higher in malignant thyroid tumors than benign nodules, in blood and tumor.

The CDR3 length is 14 residues. V dropped 1 base and J dropped 7 bases, with 13 bases sitting between them. Germline loops: CDR1 LNHNV, CDR2 YYDKDF (reference sequence). Regarding this clone: Its antigen is unidentified.

Before thyroid surgery, none of the patients had received any treatment. Via MiXCR, TCRdb re-called the PCR reads. The data contain about 92,000 clones, under 15% of them singletons. Material for sequencing was blood. The rearrangement uses TRBV15 and TRBJ1-1, with no clear D. The origin of this receptor is a female donor with papillary thyroid cancer or a benign thyroid nodule (not recorded which). Some clones in this sample may be carry-over from other donors' samples. Here the CDR3 reads CATSRARTYYEAFF. For the CDR3, the DNA is TGTGCCACCAGCAGAGCAAGGACCTATTATGAAGCTTTCTTT.